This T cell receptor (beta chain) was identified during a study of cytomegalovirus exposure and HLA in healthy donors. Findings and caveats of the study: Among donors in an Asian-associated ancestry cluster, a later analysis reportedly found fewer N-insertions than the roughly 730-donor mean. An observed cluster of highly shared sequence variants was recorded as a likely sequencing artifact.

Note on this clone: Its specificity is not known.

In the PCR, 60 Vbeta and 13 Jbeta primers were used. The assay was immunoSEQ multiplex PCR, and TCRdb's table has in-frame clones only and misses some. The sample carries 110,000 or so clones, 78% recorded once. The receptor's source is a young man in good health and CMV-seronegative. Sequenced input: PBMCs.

The CDR3 nucleotides read TGTGCCAGCAGCTTGGGAGGTACTGGTCAGGAGACCCAGTACTTC. Its protein product is CASSLGGTGQETQYF. The V gene is TRBV5-4, the J gene TRBJ2-5; D remains unclear. V was pared by 0 bases and J by 5 bases, with 14 bases between. Germline V gene sequence: CDR1 SGHNT, CDR2 YYREEE (reference sequence). The CDR3 has 15 amino acids. Based on the CDR3 plus reference TRBV5-4 and TRBJ2-5, the full variable domain is ETGVTQSPTHLIKTRGQQVTLRCSSQSGHNTVSWYQQALGQGPQFIFQYYREEENGRGNFPPRFSGLQFPNYSSELNVNALELDDSALYLCASSLGGTGQETQYFGPGTRLLVL.